The 8 T cell receptor beta chains in this list originate from one sample, sequenced in a study of blood T cell repertoires in COVID-19. Generated by immunoSEQ multiplex PCR, the TCRdb table keeps only in-frame clones and is missing some. The sample carries under 300,000 clones, 86% recorded once. The specimen was peripheral blood. The receptors come from a man at least 80 years old with acute or convalescent COVID-19.

The chain employs TRBV18 and TRBJ1-4; 7 bases line up with TRBD1. Trimming at V came to 0 bases and at J to 10 bases, leaving 5 bases not matched to a gene. This CDR3 region has 14 residues. Germline values: CDR1 KGHSH, CDR2 LQKENI. The CDR3 sequence is CASSPPTGDGKLFF. The CDR3 DNA is TGTGCCAGCTCACCACCAACAGGGGATGGAAAACTGTTTTTT.

The gene calls are TRBV19 and TRBJ1-2; D ambiguous. The V end lost 4 bases, the J end lost 2 bases, and 14 bases lay between the germline ends. Germline CDR1 is LNHDA and CDR2 is SQIVND (reference sequence). The CDR3 spans 15 residues. The chain's CDR3 is CASSTKLHANYGYTF. In nucleotides, the CDR3 is TGTGCCAGTAGTACCAAACTCCACGCGAACTATGGCTACACCTTC.

The count of this clone is one. The chain has TRBV10-3 and TRBJ2-3, with D perhaps matching TRBD1 (5 bases). CDR1 ENHRY and CDR2 SYGVKD come from the germline V gene. Trimming shortened V by 8 bases and J by 2 bases, and 14 bases separated the two germline ends. The CDR3 spans 14 residues. The CDR3 region has the DNA TGTGCCATCGATTCAGGGCCACCCACAGATACGCAGTATTTT. Residues: CAIDSGPPTDTQYF.

The gene calls are TRBV9 and TRBJ1-1; D remains unclear. The CDR3 totals 13 residues. Trimming pared 0 bases from V and 10 bases from J, leaving 13 bases between. Germline CDR1 and CDR2: SGDLS and YYNGEE. Written as DNA, the CDR3 is TGTGCCAGCAGCGTAGTAAACGGAGCTTCAGCTTTCTTT. Its protein product is CASSVVNGASAFF.

The chain employs TRBV2 and TRBJ2-5; TRBD1 might be the D (6 bases). The germline V gene encodes CDR1 SNHLY and CDR2 FYNNEI. V was trimmed by 7 bases and J by 1 base, leaving 13 bases between them. The CDR3 runs 14 residues. CDR3 residues: CASTQRGIQETQYF. For the CDR3, the DNA is TGTGCCAGCACCCAAAGGGGGATCCAAGAGACCCAGTACTTC.

This clone was picked up one time. The chain joins TRBV11-3 to TRBJ1-1, with unresolved D. The germline V and J ends were trimmed by 3 bases and 0 bases, with 11 bases remaining between them. CDR3 length: 15 residues. Germline V lookup: CDR1 SGHNT, CDR2 YENEEA. Here the CDR3 DNA reads TGTGCCAGCAGCTTTACGGGGATTATGAACACTGAAGCTTTCTTT. Its protein product is CASSFTGIMNTEAFF.

The sample holds many counts of this clone. The rearrangement links TRBV18 to TRBJ1-3, with D perhaps matching TRBD1 (5 bases). V shed 3 bases and J shed 0 bases, with 6 bases lying between them. Germline assignment: CDR1 KGHSH and CDR2 LQKENI. The CDR3 loop spans 14 amino acids. CDR3 protein: CASSPDNSGNTIYF. The CDR3 coding sequence is TGTGCCAGCTCACCGGACAACTCTGGAAACACCATATATTTT.

This clone appeared once. The chain uses TRBV9 and TRBJ2-4; possibly TRBD2 for D (6 bases). The germline V and J ends were trimmed by 3 bases and 6 bases, with 19 bases remaining between them. Looked up from germline, CDR1 is SGDLS and CDR2 is YYNGEE. CDR3 length: 16 amino acids. The DNA for the CDR3 is TGTGCCAGCAGCGAATCAGGTTCTCCCGGGGGAAACATTCAGTACTTC. Protein: CASSESGSPGGNIQYF.